A single sample is the source of the 20 T cell receptor beta chains below, sequenced in a study of blood T cell repertoires in COVID-19. Libraries were prepared by immunoSEQ multiplex PCR; TCRdb keeps only in-frame clonotypes and omits some of them. The sample has more than 350,000 clones, over 75% seen once. Sequencing input: PBMCs or T cells enriched from blood (not recorded which). Source of these receptors: a woman aged 18-29 years who had been exposed to COVID-19.

This clone was observed a handful of times. The V and J genes are TRBV7-2 and TRBJ1-2, with a weak D call TRBD1 (6 bases). The CDR3 contains 16 residues. CDR1 is SGHTA, CDR2 FQGNSA, per germline. Trimming cost V 4 bases and J 1 base, with 16 bases left between them. This CDR3 is CASSSGQGRFNYGYTF. CDR3 coding DNA: TGTGCCAGCAGCTCGGGACAAGGGAGATTTAACTATGGCTACACCTTC.

The rearrangement joins TRBV5-1 to TRBJ2-6, with TRBD1 matching 7 bases. Germline V gene lookup returns CDR1 SGHRS and CDR2 YFSETQ. The CDR3 covers 15 residues. V was pared by 6 bases and J by 0 bases, with 3 bases of the junction left unmatched. The CDR3 nucleotides are TGCGCCAGCAACGGACAGGTCTCTGGGGCCAACGTCCTGACTTTC. The encoded protein is CASNGQVSGANVLTF.

The chain couples TRBV7-8 to TRBJ1-5; 7 bases line up with TRBD1. Germline trimming cut 5 bases from V and 0 bases from J; bases unmatched to any gene: 4. CDR1 is SGHVS, CDR2 FQNEAQ, per germline. The CDR3 length is 15 residues. The CDR3 region is CASSRTGYSNQPQHF. The CDR3 coding sequence is TGTGCCAGCAGCCGGACAGGCTATAGCAATCAGCCCCAGCATTTT. The whole variable domain, remainder taken from reference TRBV7-8 and TRBJ1-5, is GAGVSQSPRYKVAKRGQDVALRCDPISGHVSLFWYQQALGQGPEFLTYFQNEAQLDKSGLPSDRFFAERPEGSVSTLKIQRTQQEDSAVYLCASSRTGYSNQPQHFGDGTRLSIL.

This rearrangement joins TRBV12-3 or TRBV12-4 to TRBJ1-5, with unresolved D. The CDR3 is 13 amino acids. Trimming removed 7 bases at V and 7 bases at J, with 14 bases between. Here the CDR3 DNA reads TGTGCCAGCATGCACAGCGGCAGGCAGCCCCAGCATTTT. Translating gives CASMHSGRQPQHF.

This clone was recorded once. The chain employs TRBV18 and TRBJ2-7; TRBD2 is a possible D gene (6 bases). Germline CDR1 is KGHSH and CDR2 is LQKENI. Trimming left V 2 bases short and J 0 bases short, with 11 bases between. The CDR3 length is 15 residues. The CDR3 protein is CASSPVAGSSYEQYF. In nucleotides, the CDR3 is TGTGCCAGCTCACCAGTGGCGGGAAGCTCCTACGAGCAGTACTTC.

CDR3: CATSGRLAGYKDTGELFF. The CDR3 DNA is TGTGCCACCAGTGGCCGACTAGCGGGATACAAGGACACCGGGGAGCTGTTTTTT. V gene TRBV24-1 combines with J gene TRBJ2-2, with TRBD2 matching 11 bases. Trimming at V came to 5 bases and at J to 3 bases, leaving 10 bases not matched to a gene. Germline values: CDR1 KGHDR, CDR2 SFDVKD. The CDR3 has 18 residues.

The sample holds a few counts of this clone. V usage is TRBV6-5 and J usage is TRBJ1-1; 9 bases agree with TRBD1. The CDR3 length is 13 residues. Germline V gene sequence: CDR1 MNHEY, CDR2 SVGAGI. V gave up 6 bases and J gave up 10 bases; unmatched junction bases: 9. In DNA form, the CDR3 reads TGTGCCAGCAGATCCCTCGGACAGGGGAGAGCTTTCTTT. Protein product: CASRSLGQGRAFF.

The chain uses TRBV21-1 and TRBJ1-3; the table assigns TRBD1, which was not confirmed against the DNA. TRBV21-1 corresponds to a pseudogene. CDR3 length equals 17 residues. Written as DNA, the CDR3 is TGTGCCAGCAGCAAAAATGGGACAGGGGGCTCTGGAAACACCATATATTTT. Encoded protein: CASSKNGTGGSGNTIYF.

The V and J genes are TRBV6-5 and TRBJ2-7, with a weak D call TRBD1 (6 bases). The ends were cut back, 6 bases at V and 9 bases at J, with 18 bases in the middle. The germline gives CDR1 MNHEY, CDR2 SVGAGI. The CDR3 runs to 13 residues. In DNA form, the CDR3 reads TGTGCCAGCAGCTCAGGACAGTTTCGCGTGCAGTACTTC. This gives the protein CASSSGQFRVQYF.

The rearrangement links TRBV5-1 to TRBJ2-3, with D perhaps TRBD2 (5 bases). V gave up 0 bases and J gave up 10 bases, with 24 bases separating them. Germline V CDR1 and CDR2: SGHRS, YFSETQ. This CDR3 is built from 17 residues. CDR3 in amino acids: CASSLAEDSYLEMAQYF. The CDR3 DNA reads as TGCGCCAGCAGCTTGGCAGAGGACTCCTACTTAGAAATGGCGCAGTATTTT.

This clone appeared a single time. This sequence joins TRBV2 and TRBJ2-5; 7 nucleotides align to TRBD2. With 6 bases clipped from V and 2 bases from J, the junction kept 15 bases outside the gene matches. Germline V gene sequence: CDR1 SNHLY, CDR2 FYNNEI. There are 17 residues in the CDR3. CDR3 in amino acids: CASRNPHSAGRQETQYF. The CDR3 DNA sequence: TGTGCCAGCAGGAACCCCCACTCAGCGGGAAGGCAAGAGACCCAGTACTTC.

Notes on this clone: A junction end diverges from the germline sequence, so it may reflect a read error. The chain employs TRBV27 and TRBJ2-7; TRBD1 aligns across 8 bases. In germline, CDR1 is MNHEY, CDR2 SMNVEV (reference sequence). CDR3 length: 13 amino acids. The CDR3 protein is CATSPGGAGEQYF. CDR3 bases: TGTGCCACCAGTCCAGGGGGCGCAGGAGAGCAGTACTTC.

The chain links TRBV15 to TRBJ1-1, with 7 bases that match TRBD1. Germline-derived CDR1 and CDR2 are LNHNV and YYDKDF (reference sequence). The CDR3 runs 14 residues. J lost 3 bases, V lost 5 bases, and 6 bases had no gene match. The CDR3: CATSGSTGDTEAFF. DNA for the CDR3: TGTGCCACCAGCGGTTCAACAGGGGACACTGAAGCTTTCTTT.

V is TRBV15 and J is TRBJ2-1, with TRBD2 matching over 8 bases. This CDR3 is 15 amino acids long. V dropped 7 bases and J dropped 2; count of bases not matched to a gene: 7. Looked up from germline, CDR1 is LNHNV and CDR2 is YYDKDF (reference sequence). For the CDR3, the DNA is TGTGCCACCACTCGTAGCGGGGTAACCTACAATGAGCAGTTCTTC. This encodes CATTRSGVTYNEQFF.

The rearrangement uses TRBV15 and TRBJ2-2, with D possibly TRBD2 on 7 matching bases. CDR3 length: 17 residues. V lost 6 bases and J 1 base, leaving 18 bases between the germline ends. CDR1 and CDR2 from the germline V gene are LNHNV and YYDKDF (reference sequence). The CDR3 region is CATRGGGGSKNTGELFF. CDR3 nucleotides: TGTGCCACCAGGGGGGGAGGGGGGAGCAAGAACACCGGGGAGCTGTTTTTT.

The chain combines TRBV9 with TRBJ2-7; a possible D gene is TRBD1 (7 bases). The germline CDR1 and CDR2 sequences are SGDLS and YYNGEE. V shed 4 bases and J shed 5 bases, with 16 bases lying between them. This CDR3 region has 14 residues. The CDR3 region is CASSPGGNTDEQYF. In DNA form, the CDR3 reads TGTGCCAGCAGCCCAGGGGGGAACACCGACGAGCAGTACTTC.

This CDR3 reads CASSPGQDAYEQYF. In DNA form, the CDR3 reads TGTGCCAGCTCACCGGGACAGGATGCCTACGAGCAGTACTTC. The chain employs TRBV18 and TRBJ2-7; 8 bases agree with TRBD1. V lost 3 bases and J lost 2; bases outside the gene matches: 3. Germline CDR1 reads KGHSH; CDR2 reads LQKENI. The CDR3 loop spans 14 amino acids.

This chain connects TRBV5-1 to TRBJ2-7, with a weak D call TRBD2 (6 bases). V shed 1 base and J shed 5 bases, with 22 bases lying between them. The CDR3 consists of 17 residues. Per germline, CDR1 SGHRS and CDR2 YFSETQ. CDR3: CASSLILGGDFTHEQYF. CDR3 DNA sequence: TGCGCCAGCAGCTTGATATTGGGAGGCGACTTTACCCACGAGCAGTACTTC.

The count of this clone is one. The J gene is TRBJ1-1, the V gene TRBV18; 8 nucleotides align to TRBD1. The CDR3 is made up of 15 amino acids. J was trimmed by 4 bases and V by 6 bases; bases with no gene match: 10. CDR1 and CDR2 (germline): KGHSH, LQKENI. The CDR3 loop is CASSPNQGAGTEAFF. CDR3 nucleotide sequence: TGTGCCAGCTCGCCTAACCAGGGGGCGGGCACTGAAGCTTTCTTT.

The CDR3 nucleotides are TGTGCCAGCAGTCCCTTCAGGGGTATCGACACTGAAGCTTTCTTT. Translated, it gives CASSPFRGIDTEAFF. V usage is TRBV28 and J usage is TRBJ1-1; maybe TRBD1 (6 bases). The germline V gene has CDR1 MDHEN and CDR2 SYDVKM. Between the trimmed V and J ends, which lost 5 bases and 3 bases, there was a span of 16 bases. The CDR3 spans 15 residues.